This record looks at one T cell receptor beta chain sequence and its context. Original processing methods: Estimation of nucleated cell counts was performed using reference gene primer amplification. Clones were read by immunoSEQ multiplex PCR, and TCRdb kept only the in-frame ones, dropping some. The V and J calls and clone size are taken from that table; D and trimming were inferred from the DNA. Of about 88,000 clones listed, approximately 90% were seen once; the top ten hold about 1.7%. The data were taken from a study of blood T cell repertoires in COVID-19. Study in general: Both acute and convalescent COVID-19 samples were obtained from the United States, Italy and Spain. From T cells, B-cell-depleted T cells, or PBMCs came the material, which was cDNA or gDNA.

CDR3 size: 17 residues. Germline trimming cut 6 bases from V and 0 bases from J; bases unmatched to any gene: 7. Germline-derived CDR1 and CDR2 are MNHEY and SVGEGT. This receptor was identified in a man between 60 and 70 years old with acute or convalescent COVID-19. The sequenced material came from peripheral blood. V usage is TRBV6-2 or TRBV6-3 and J usage is TRBJ2-3; 12 nucleotides match TRBD2. This CDR3 is CASSPRTSGASTDTQYF. The DNA of the CDR3 is TGTGCCAGCAGCCCTCGGACTAGCGGGGCTAGCACAGATACGCAGTATTTT.